What follows is one TCR beta chain and its context. Its antigen is not known. The germline V gene encodes CDR1 SGDLS and CDR2 YYNGEE. This CDR3 region has 15 residues. V shed 0 bases and J shed 4 bases, with 11 bases lying between them. The sample belongs to a study of T-cell reconstitution after alpha-beta-depleted transplantation in children. Study results and limitations: Surviving recipient cells, namely T cells and thymic progenitors, were the source of high day-60 TCRbeta diversity in some patients. Reported findings indicate that, about two months after transplant, alpha-beta T cells came from several hundred expanded clones, which were derived from non-depleted graft cells. A year had passed since transplant, and T-cell counts and diversity by then came mostly from newly produced T cells.

Molecular barcoding with unique molecular identifiers was used for the TCRbeta library. TCRdb redid the calling of the PCR reads with MiXCR, one entry per CDR3 protein. The table has over 400,000 distinct CDR3 sequences, 43% seen once; the top ten hold 27%. Material: PBMCs, obtained before TCRalphabeta/CD19-depleted stem cell transplant. The V gene is TRBV9, the J gene TRBJ2-1; D could derive from TRBD1 or TRBD2 (7 bases each). This sequence originates from a girl aged 2-10 years with aplastic anemia, due to receive a stem cell transplant. The CDR3 DNA reads as TGTGCCAGCAGCGTAGTCCAGGGGGGGTACAATGAGCAGTTCTTC. As protein: CASSVVQGGYNEQFF.